This T cell receptor (beta chain) was profiled in a study of PD-1 blockade in classical Hodgkin lymphoma. As regards this clone: Its target is unknown.

The germline gives CDR1 SGHAT, CDR2 FQNNGV. The CDR3 covers 15 residues. Germline trimming cut 6 bases from V and 7 bases from J; bases unmatched to any gene: 9. Relapse was seen in all patients after autologous stem cell transplantation, and brentuximab vedotin exposure was variable. TCRdb's table, derived via immunoSEQ multiplex PCR, lists solely in-frame clones and lacks some. Here the sample spans about 17,000 clones, around 75% being singletons. Regarding the study as a whole: Similar baseline diversity was found in complete responders and newly diagnosed patients.

This chain uses TRBV11-2 with TRBJ2-1; TRBD2 aligns across 10 bases. This material consisted of peripheral blood mononuclear cells (PBMCs), taken at baseline. The receptor's source is a human donor with classical Hodgkin lymphoma. The CDR3 protein is CASSSSGGAENEQFF. DNA for the CDR3: TGTGCCAGCAGTTCCAGCGGGGGGGCCGAAAATGAGCAGTTCTTC.